What follows is one T cell receptor beta chain and its context. The CDR3 length is 18 residues. V was trimmed by 4 bases and J by 3 bases, leaving 25 bases between them. Germline loops: CDR1 MGHRA, CDR2 YSYEKL. One entry per CDR3 protein results from TCRdb running MiXCR on the 5' RACE reads. The data hold over 45,000 distinct CDR3 sequences, with roughly 28% observed a single time. Tregs were sorted as CD4+CD25+CD127-/low cells. The origin of this receptor is a female donor with breast cancer. The V gene is TRBV4-1, the J gene TRBJ2-7, with D perhaps TRBD1 or TRBD2 (8 bases each). Material for sequencing was tumor-infiltrating Tregs sorted from the breast tumor. The CDR3 protein is CASSLWTGNSGELYEQYF. In DNA, the CDR3 is TGCGCCAGCAGCCTCTGGACAGGGAATAGCGGGGAGCTCTACGAGCAGTACTTC.